This is a list of T cell receptor beta chains from one sample in a study of shared clonotypes between healthy human individuals. The table came from immunoSEQ multiplex PCR; TCRdb's copy has only in-frame clones and leaves some out. The table includes approximately 2.1 million clones, approximately 95% detected once. Material for sequencing was naive CD4+ T cells from PBMCs. Receptors were obtained from a man between 18 and 29 years old in good health. Some clones in this sample may be carry-over from other donors' samples. The CDR3 runs from the conserved cysteine through the conserved F or W. Each record gives: J gene, D gene, clone size, V gene, CDR3 DNA, CDR3 protein. The D gene is left open where the match is weak. Some rows mark clone size as missing; the rest say once, few, many or name a class of expanded clone.

TRBJ2-3	NA	once	TRBV6-4	TGTGCCAGCAGTGTTCAGGGGTCAGATACGCAGTATTTT	CASSVQGSDTQYF
TRBJ1-2	TRBD1	NA	TRBV7-9	TGTGCCAGCAGCGTAGGGACAGCCAAACCGAGGGGCTACACCTTC	CASSVGTAKPRGYTF
TRBJ2-1	TRBD2	NA	TRBV27	TGTGCCAGCAAACAAGGGGCTAGCGGGAGGAGAGGCGATGAGCAGTTCTTC	CASKQGASGRRGDEQFF
TRBJ2-3	NA	NA	TRBV7-2	TGTGCCAGCAGCCCCCAGGTTGCAGATACGCAGTATTTT	CASSPQVADTQYF
TRBJ2-1	NA	NA	TRBV9	TGTGCCAGCAGCGTAGGTGTTAGCGGCTACTCCTACAATGAGCAGTTCTTC	CASSVGVSGYSYNEQFF
TRBJ1-2	NA	NA	TRBV4-3	TGCGCCAGCAGCCAAGCGGACGGGTTGGGCTACACCTTC	CASSQADGLGYTF
TRBJ1-2	NA	NA	TRBV5-1	TGCGCCAGCAGCATCGACGTCGACTATGGCTACACCTTC	CASSIDVDYGYTF
TRBJ2-1	NA	NA	TRBV5-1	TGCGCCAGCAGCTCGACTTACTACAATGAGCAGTTCTTC	CASSSTYYNEQFF
TRBJ2-1	NA	few	TRBV6-5	TGTGCCAGCAGTACGACTGGGGGGAATGAGCAGTTCTTC	CASSTTGGNEQFF
TRBJ1-5	TRBD1	NA	TRBV7-2	TGTGCCAGCAGCGTCCGACAGGGGGAGAGCAATCAGCCCCAGCATTTT	CASSVRQGESNQPQHF
TRBJ1-3	NA	NA	TRBV5-8	TGTGCCAGCAGCTTAATTCTCGCAGGCTACTCTGGAAACACCATATATTTT	CASSLILAGYSGNTIYF
TRBJ1-1	NA	few	TRBV10-3	TGTGCCATCAGTGAGGGCGGCAACACTGAAGCTTTCTTT	CAISEGGNTEAFF
TRBJ2-7	TRBD1	NA	TRBV6-6	TGTGCCAGCAGTCCAAGGACAGGGGGATCGGGGAGGCAGTACTTC	CASSPRTGGSGRQYF
TRBJ1-1	TRBD1	NA	TRBV19	TGTGCCAGTAGTATAGAGGGACAGTCGAACACTGAAGCTTTCTTT	CASSIEGQSNTEAFF
TRBJ2-1	TRBD2	NA	TRBV10-3	TGTGCCATCAGTGAGCCGGGGGGCGGGGTAGCGGGAGGATATGAGCAGTTCTTC	CAISEPGGGVAGGYEQFF
TRBJ2-3	NA	NA	TRBV19	TGTGCCAGCCGGAGGGGTGGCACAGATACGCAGTATTTT	CASRRGGTDTQYF
TRBJ2-2	NA	NA	TRBV5-1	TGCGCCAGCACCCCAATTGGGGGAGGCACCGGGGAGCTGTTTTTT	CASTPIGGGTGELFF
TRBJ2-7	TRBD2	NA	TRBV10-3	TGTGCCATCAGTGAAGGCGGGAGGGCATGGTACGAGCAGTACTTC	CAISEGGRAWYEQYF
TRBJ1-5	TRBD1	NA	TRBV15	TGTGCCACCGGGACAGGAGGGAATCAGCCCCAGCATTTT	CATGTGGNQPQHF
TRBJ1-2	NA	NA	TRBV28	TGTGCCAGCAGTTTTGATGGCTACACCTTC	CASSFDGYTF
TRBJ2-1	TRBD2	NA	TRBV7-8	TGTGCCAGCAGCTCAATGGCCTCTAGCGGGAGCAATGAGCAGTTCTTC	CASSSMASSGSNEQFF
TRBJ2-7	NA	NA	TRBV11-2	TGTGCCAGCAGCTTAGGCACGGTGCAGTACTTC	CASSLGTVQYF
TRBJ2-1	NA	NA	TRBV2	TGTGCCAGCAGTGTCATGAATGAGCAGTTCTTC	CASSVMNEQFF
TRBJ1-3	NA	NA	TRBV10-3	TGTGCCATCAGTGACGCAGTTGGAAACACCATATATTTT	CAISDAVGNTIYF
TRBJ2-1	TRBD2	NA	TRBV4-3	TGCGCCAGCAGCCAAGAAGGGACTAGGACTTACAATGAGCAGTTCTTC	CASSQEGTRTYNEQFF
TRBJ2-3	TRBD2	NA	TRBV7-2	TGTGCCAGCAGAATAGGACTAGCGCTTAGCACAGATACGCAGTATTTT	CASRIGLALSTDTQYF
TRBJ2-3	NA	NA	TRBV6-1	TGTGCCAGCAACGGCAGGGGCACAGATACGCAGTATTTT	CASNGRGTDTQYF
TRBJ2-5	TRBD1	NA	TRBV18	TGTGCCAGCTCACAACCGGGACAGCGCGAAGAGACCCAGTACTTC	CASSQPGQREETQYF
TRBJ2-7	TRBD1	NA	TRBV2	TGTGCCAGCAGTGAAATACAGGGGGGCGAGCAGTACTTC	CASSEIQGGEQYF